The 26 T cell receptor beta chains below were found in one sample sequenced in a study of shared clonotypes between healthy human individuals. Naive CD8 isolation took CD45RO-negative cells positively selected for CCR7 and excluded terminally differentiated effector memory CD45RA+ cells. Assay used: immunoSEQ multiplex PCR; TCRdb lists only in-frame clones, some missing. The data show around 1.9 million clones, roughly 91% seen once. The sample comprised naive CD8+ T cells from PBMCs. Receptors originate from a man younger than 35 in good health. Some clones in this sample may be carry-over from other donors' samples.

J is TRBJ2-5 and V is TRBV27; no clear D gene. The V and J ends lost 0 bases and 5 bases respectively, with 7 bases between them. The CDR3 length is 13 residues. CDR1 MNHEY and CDR2 SMNVEV come from the germline V gene (reference sequence). CDR3 DNA sequence: TGTGCCAGCAGTTTATCTCGGGCGGAGACCCAGTACTTC. Protein: CASSLSRAETQYF.

Only one count was recorded for this clone. This sequence joins TRBV7-8 and TRBJ2-3; maybe TRBD1 (5 bases). Trimming pared 2 bases from V and 5 bases from J, leaving 8 bases between. Germline CDR1 SGHVS, CDR2 FQNEAQ. This CDR3 has 13 residues. The CDR3 coding sequence is TGTGCCAGCAGCTTATATAGGGGAGATACGCAGTATTTT. Encoded protein: CASSLYRGDTQYF.

The CDR3 region has the DNA TGCGCCAGCAGCCAAGGAGTAGTAGCGGGAGTCGTCAATGAGCAGTTCTTC. It encodes CASSQGVVAGVVNEQFF. The chain links TRBV4-3 to TRBJ2-1, with TRBD2 identical over 9 bases. The trim removed 1 base at V and 6 bases at J, leaving 10 bases unmatched. This CDR3 is 17 amino acids long. Germline CDR1 LGHNA, CDR2 YSLEER.

This clone was observed a handful of times. V is TRBV12-5 and J is TRBJ1-3; D is ambiguous. Germline CDR1 LGHNT, CDR2 FRNRAP. The CDR3 length is 12 residues. Trimming left V 1 base short and J 8 bases short, with 6 bases between. The CDR3 DNA follows: TGTGCTAGTGGTTTGGGCCAACACACCATATATTTT. Its translation is CASGLGQHTIYF.

The CDR3 DNA reads as TGCGCCAGCAGCTCCCGACGGATTAATCAGCCCCAGCATTTT. Translated: CASSSRRINQPQHF. The V and J genes are TRBV5-1 and TRBJ1-5, with D unresolved. The CDR3 has 14 amino acids. With 3 bases removed from V and 4 bases from J, the gap between germline ends came to 11 bases. Germline V gene lookup returns CDR1 SGHRS and CDR2 YFSETQ. The whole variable domain, remainder taken from reference TRBV5-1 and TRBJ1-5, is KAGVTQTPRYLIKTRGQQVTLSCSPISGHRSVSWYQQTPGQGLQFLFEYFSETQRNKGNFPGRFSGRQFSNSRSEMNVSTLELGDSALYLCASSSRRINQPQHFGDGTRLSIL.

The genes are TRBV9 and TRBJ1-1; D gene uncertain. CDR3 length equals 15 residues. CDR1 is SGDLS, CDR2 YYNGEE, per germline. Trimming removed 4 bases at V and 5 bases at J, with 18 bases between. The CDR3 DNA reads as TGTGCCAGCAGCCCGTGGCAGGAGGGAGGAACTGAAGCTTTCTTT. Translated, it gives CASSPWQEGGTEAFF. The full variable domain, its missing parts supplied by reference TRBV9 and TRBJ1-1, is DSGVTQTPKHLITATGQRVTLRCSPRSGDLSVYWYQQSLDQGLQFLIQYYNGEERAKGNILERFSAQQFPDLHSELNLSSLELGDSALYFCASSPWQEGGTEAFFGQGTRLTVV.

This clone was seen just once. V and J are TRBV7-9 and TRBJ2-1, with D hard to call. V gave up 5 bases and J gave up 1 base, with 9 bases separating them. CDR1 and CDR2 from the germline V gene are SEHNR and FQNEAQ (reference sequence). The CDR3 loop spans 14 amino acids. This CDR3 reads CASSPVRSYNEQFF. The CDR3 DNA reads TGTGCCAGCAGCCCGGTCCGGTCCTACAATGAGCAGTTCTTC. Combining the CDR3 with reference TRBV7-9 and TRBJ2-1 gives the whole variable domain DTGVSQNPRHKITKRGQNVTFRCDPISEHNRLYWYRQTLGQGPEFLTYFQNEAQLEKSRLLSDRFSAERPKGSFSTLEIQRTEQGDSAMYLCASSPVRSYNEQFFGPGTRLTVL.

The genes are TRBV2 and TRBJ2-7; TRBD2 aligns across 7 bases. With V trimmed by 0 bases and J by 4 bases, 12 bases remained unmatched. The CDR3 sequence is 17 residues long. Looked up from germline, CDR1 is SNHLY and CDR2 is FYNNEI. The CDR3 DNA sequence: TGTGCCAGCAGTGAAGCTCGCCGGGGAGGGTGGTGGTACGAGCAGTACTTC. It translates to CASSEARRGGWWYEQYF.

This clone was picked up one time. The chain couples TRBV5-1 to TRBJ1-4; D is uncertain. The germline V and J ends were trimmed by 5 bases and 6 bases, with 11 bases remaining between them. Germline V gives CDR1 SGHRS, CDR2 YFSETQ. This CDR3 contains 13 residues. The CDR3 loop reads CASRQGRDEKLFF. The CDR3 DNA follows: TGCGCCAGCAGGCAAGGACGAGATGAAAAACTGTTTTTT.

This chain uses TRBV19 with TRBJ2-7; 11 positions match TRBD2. Germline V gene lookup returns CDR1 LNHDA and CDR2 SQIVND (reference sequence). This CDR3 contains 14 residues. V was pared by 5 bases and J by 6 bases, with 6 bases of the junction left unmatched. CDR3 nucleotides: TGTGCCAGTAGTGTACTAGCGGGAGAGAGCGAGCAGTACTTC. This codes for CASSVLAGESEQYF.

The V and J genes are TRBV18 and TRBJ2-3; D may match TRBD1 or TRBD2 (6 bases each). The CDR3 spans 14 residues. V gave up 5 bases and J gave up 3 bases, with 12 bases separating them. Germline V lookup: CDR1 KGHSH, CDR2 LQKENI. CDR3 amino acids: CASSSRGHTDTQYF. DNA of the CDR3: TGTGCCAGCTCATCGCGGGGACATACAGATACGCAGTATTTT.

J is TRBJ1-5 and V is TRBV13; D remains ambiguous. V gave up 0 bases and J gave up 4 bases, with 4 bases separating them. CDR3 length: 13 amino acids. Germline V gives CDR1 PRHDT, CDR2 FYEKMQ (reference sequence). Written as DNA, the CDR3 is TGTGCCAGCAGCTTAGGGACTAATCAGCCCCAGCATTTT. Protein sequence: CASSLGTNQPQHF.

V gene TRBV7-9 combines with J gene TRBJ2-6; no clear D gene. The CDR3 loop spans 15 amino acids. The germline V gene encodes CDR1 SEHNR and CDR2 FQNEAQ (reference sequence). Trimming removed 4 bases at V and 2 bases at J, with 9 bases between. CDR3 sequence (DNA): TGTGCCAGCAGCTCGAAGTATGCTGGGGCCAACGTCCTGACTTTC. This gives the protein CASSSKYAGANVLTF. Variable domain in full (rest from reference TRBV7-9 and TRBJ2-6): DTGVSQNPRHKITKRGQNVTFRCDPISEHNRLYWYRQTLGQGPEFLTYFQNEAQLEKSRLLSDRFSAERPKGSFSTLEIQRTEQGDSAMYLCASSSKYAGANVLTFGAGSRLTVL.

Turning to this clone: The same CDR3 can be traced to other DNA sequences in this sample. The chain has TRBV29-1 and TRBJ2-7, with a weak D call TRBD2 (6 bases). The CDR3 is 13 amino acids. V was shortened by 3 bases and J by 0 bases, with 9 bases between the two germline ends. CDR1 is SQVTM and CDR2 is ANQGSEA in the germline V gene. This CDR3 reads CSVERDGSYEQYF. The DNA for the CDR3 is TGCAGCGTTGAGCGGGACGGCTCCTACGAGCAGTACTTC.

A remark on this clone: This specimen includes other DNA sequences encoding the same CDR3. This rearrangement joins TRBV27 to TRBJ2-1; D may be TRBD2 (6 bases). This CDR3 region has 16 residues. CDR1 and CDR2 (germline): MNHEY, SMNVEV (reference sequence). V shed 0 bases and J shed 0 bases, with 9 bases lying between them. The CDR3 loop is CASSLSVGSSYNEQFF. The CDR3 bases are TGTGCCAGCAGTTTATCGGTCGGGAGCTCCTACAATGAGCAGTTCTTC.

J is TRBJ1-2 and V is TRBV28; 9 positions match TRBD1. Germline assignment: CDR1 MDHEN and CDR2 SYDVKM. V was pared by 6 bases and J by 7 bases, with 6 bases of the junction left unmatched. The CDR3 has 13 residues. The CDR3 sequence: CASSHRGRLGYTF. The CDR3 coding sequence is TGTGCCAGCAGCCACAGGGGGCGCCTTGGCTACACCTTC.

As concerns this clone: Distinct nucleotide sequences in the sample also encode this CDR3. V usage is TRBV10-3 and J usage is TRBJ2-1, with no clear D. Trimming removed 0 bases from V and 4 bases from J, with 7 bases in between. The germline V gene encodes CDR1 ENHRY and CDR2 SYGVKD. The CDR3 is 14 amino acids. CDR3 sequence: CAISESGGYNEQFF. DNA of the CDR3: TGTGCCATCAGTGAGTCAGGCGGATACAATGAGCAGTTCTTC.

Comments on this clone: This specimen includes other DNA sequences encoding the same CDR3. J is TRBJ2-2 and V is TRBV6-5, with D perhaps matching TRBD2 (5 bases). The length of the CDR3 is 13 residues. With 2 bases removed from V and 5 bases from J, the gap between germline ends came to 6 bases. CDR1 is MNHEY and CDR2 is SVGAGI in the germline V gene. CDR3 residues: CASSYEGTGELFF. The CDR3 DNA follows: TGTGCCAGCAGTTACGAGGGAACCGGGGAGCTGTTTTTT.

About this clone itself: Other DNA sequences in the same sample also yield this CDR3. The chain recombines TRBV11-2 with TRBJ1-1; tentatively, D is TRBD1 (5 bases). The germline V gene encodes CDR1 SGHAT and CDR2 FQNNGV. Trimming removed 5 bases at V and 6 bases at J, with 10 bases between. This CDR3 has 12 amino acids. CDR3 nucleotide sequence: TGTGCCAGCAGCCTCCAGGGTCCTGAAGCTTTCTTT. This gives the protein CASSLQGPEAFF.

V is TRBV15 and J is TRBJ1-5; unclear D gene. Germline V lookup: CDR1 LNHNV, CDR2 YYDKDF (reference sequence). This CDR3 has 13 amino acids. V lost 1 base and J lost 4, with 5 bases in between. DNA of the CDR3: TGTGCCACCAGCAGAGCCACAAATCAGCCCCAGCATTTT. It yields the protein CATSRATNQPQHF.

About this clone itself: This specimen includes other DNA sequences encoding the same CDR3. The rearrangement joins TRBV28 to TRBJ2-7; 9 bases map to TRBD1. The J segment lost 5 bases and the V segment lost 6 bases, leaving 5 bases of the junction unmatched. CDR3 length equals 13 residues. Per germline, CDR1 MDHEN and CDR2 SYDVKM. The CDR3 protein is CASRRQGDHEQYF. The CDR3 DNA is TGTGCCAGCAGGAGACAGGGGGACCACGAGCAGTACTTC.

This chain joins TRBV7-9 and TRBJ2-3; D is uncertain. Germline V gene data show CDR1 as SEHNR and CDR2 as FQNEAQ (reference sequence). V was pared by 5 bases and J by 6 bases, with 12 bases between. The CDR3 contains 13 residues. The CDR3 loop reads CASSLPTRDTQYF. In DNA, the CDR3 is TGTGCCAGCAGCCTACCCACCAGGGATACGCAGTATTTT.

The V and J genes are TRBV7-9 and TRBJ2-1; D perhaps matches TRBD2 (6 bases). CDR1 and CDR2 from the germline V gene are SEHNR and FQNEAQ (reference sequence). The V end was cut by 5 bases, the J end by 3 bases, with 17 bases between. The CDR3 length is 16 residues. For the CDR3, the DNA is TGTGCCAGCAGCACAAACCGGGGCGGGGTCTACAATGAGCAGTTCTTC. Protein: CASSTNRGGVYNEQFF.

The CDR3 reads CASSVVRPGGGYGYTF. The CDR3 DNA sequence: TGCGCCAGCAGCGTTGTGCGGCCAGGCGGCGGGTATGGCTACACCTTC. This sequence joins TRBV5-1 and TRBJ1-2; D call uncertain. In germline, CDR1 is SGHRS, CDR2 YFSETQ. The germline V and J ends were trimmed by 4 bases and 5 bases, with 21 bases remaining between them. The CDR3 consists of 16 residues.

The chain employs TRBV7-6 and TRBJ1-2, with D maybe TRBD1 (6 bases). Germline CDR1 and CDR2: SGHVS and FNYEAQ. The CDR3 loop spans 13 amino acids. V lost 0 bases, J lost 7 bases, and 9 bases lay in between. DNA for the CDR3: TGTGCCAGCAGCTTAGCGGAGGGGGGTGGCTACACCTTC. Encoded protein: CASSLAEGGGYTF.

The DNA for the CDR3 is TGTGCCAGCAGCTTAGGACCCTGGGAGGCTAATGAAAAACTGTTTTTT. Its protein is CASSLGPWEANEKLFF. The chain combines TRBV7-9 with TRBJ1-4; no firm D call. The germline V and J ends were trimmed by 1 base and 3 bases, with 12 bases remaining between them. Germline V CDR1 and CDR2: SEHNR, FQNEAQ (reference sequence). The CDR3 contains 16 residues.